This TCR beta chain was profiled in a study of OX40 agonist ivuxolimab in advanced cancers. Study findings and constraints: Both CD4+ and CD8+ T cell populations in blood had undergone clonal expansion by week 6 at 0.1 to 3.0 mg/kg. With doses of 0.1-3.0 mg/kg, partial responders showed among the lowest clonal expansion.

The germline gives CDR1 SGHRS, CDR2 YFSETQ. The CDR3 totals 15 residues. The V end was cut by 2 bases, the J end by 0 bases, with 10 bases between. Prior autoimmune disease or systemic immunosuppression barred patients. Blood draws occurred at baseline, cycle 4 day 1, and cycle 7 day 1. TCRdb keeps only in-frame clones here, not all; method: immunoSEQ multiplex PCR. The profile shows 20,000 or so clones, about nine tenths of them singletons. With respect to this clone: Its antigen is not identified.

The sample here was CD4+ or CD8+ T cells sorted from blood, taken in a trial of the OX40 agonist ivuxolimab. This TCR was recovered from an adult with an advanced solid tumor such as melanoma, head and neck, liver or kidney cancer. V and J are TRBV5-1 and TRBJ2-3; the D is unclear. This CDR3 is CASSLALPSTDTQYF. The CDR3 DNA reads as TGCGCCAGCAGCTTAGCTTTACCTAGCACAGATACGCAGTATTTT.